This T cell receptor (beta chain) derives from a study of blood T cell repertoires in COVID-19. Across the study: Sites in the United States, Italy and Spain provided acute and convalescent COVID-19 samples.

Here immunoSEQ multiplex PCR was the method, and the copy in TCRdb shows in-frame clones only, minus some. The repertoire includes 250,000 or so clones, roughly nine tenths of them detected once, and 3.5% to 5% sits in the top ten. This clone appeared a single time. Source material: peripheral blood. This sequence originates from a woman in her 40s who had recovered from COVID-19.

The CDR3 DNA reads as TGTGCCAGCAGCGTAGAGGGGCATCCCCCCGATACGCAGTATTTT. Translation gives CASSVEGHPPDTQYF. V is TRBV9 and J is TRBJ2-3, with a weak D call TRBD1 (5 bases). The germline V and J ends were trimmed by 0 bases and 6 bases, with 14 bases remaining between them. The germline gives CDR1 SGDLS, CDR2 YYNGEE. This CDR3 is 15 amino acids long.